This TCR beta chain is from a study of T cells in localized non-small cell lung cancer. This clone was detected only once. Its antigen is unidentified. V was pared by 5 bases and J by 7 bases, with 17 bases between. This CDR3 contains 13 residues. Germline CDR1 reads SQVTM; CDR2 reads ANQGSEA. The repertoire was sequenced with immunoSEQ multiplex PCR; TCRdb's copy has only in-frame clones and lacks some. Here the sample spans 15,000 to 20,000 clones, around 87% being singletons. Findings and limits, study-wide: Uninvolved adjacent lung had more T cell clonality than any other tissue, topping tumor. Adjacent lung had a median roughly 50 of the 100 largest tumor clones. Longer overall survival was associated with a higher density of T cells in the blood.

This specimen consisted of peripheral blood mononuclear cells, obtained before any cancer treatment. The origin of this receptor is a woman between 40 and 69 years old with stage III lung adenocarcinoma. The V call is TRBV29-1, the J call TRBJ1-2; D is ambiguous. CDR3 protein: CSVTTDLLSGYTF. The DNA of the CDR3 is TGCAGCGTTACCACTGATCTACTCTCTGGCTACACCTTC.